This TCR beta chain emerged from a study of cytomegalovirus exposure and HLA in healthy donors. The PCR had 60 Vbeta and 13 Jbeta primers. Repertoires were generated with immunoSEQ multiplex PCR, while TCRdb's copy carries only in-frame clones and drops some. The repertoire table contains 150,000 to 200,000 clones. This CDR3 region has 15 residues. Germline CDR1 and CDR2: LNHDA and SQIVND (reference sequence). V gave up 3 bases and J gave up 9 bases, with 18 bases separating them. The V call is TRBV19, the J call TRBJ2-1; a weak D match, TRBD1 (6 bases). This receptor was identified in a woman aged 60 to 75 in good health and CMV-seronegative. Material: PBMCs. CDR3 sequence (DNA): TGTGCCAGTAGTATCCGGGACACGGGTTTTGGTGAGCAGTTCTTC. It yields the protein CASSIRDTGFGEQFF.